This T cell receptor beta chain was observed in a study of T cell responses to AZD1222 COVID-19 vaccine. Deletions cut 3 bases from V and 6 bases from J, with 11 bases between. Per the germline V gene, CDR1 is KGHSH and CDR2 is LQKENI. CDR3 length equals 14 residues. Findings and caveats of the study: Repertoires were obtained only post-peak T cell response. Baseline seropositives among AZD1222 recipients totaled only 5 to 7. Females made up more of the donors, who were largely white British, and clonal diversity may have come out too low. Spike was spanned by vaccine-associated CD4 TCRs, which were dominant at 160-218 and 743-854.

As for this clone: Its antigen is unidentified.

Sequencing was performed with immunoSEQ multiplex PCR; in TCRdb, only in-frame clones are kept and a portion is missing. The sample consists of roughly 180,000 clones, about nine tenths of them appearing once. The sequence came from an adult in good health. The chain recombines TRBV18 with TRBJ2-2; no clear D gene. The specimen was peripheral blood, collected on day 0 of AZD1222 vaccination. CDR3 nucleotide sequence: TGTGCCAGCTCACCGGACCTCCTCGCCGGGGAGCTGTTTTTT. Its protein product is CASSPDLLAGELFF.